The 20 T cell receptor beta chains below were found in one sample sequenced in a study of blood T cell repertoires in COVID-19. Repertoires were generated with immunoSEQ multiplex PCR, while TCRdb's copy carries only in-frame clones and drops some. The profile shows tens of thousands of clones, 82% of them singletons. Sequencing was carried out using peripheral blood. The receptors come from a human donor in a cohort sampled during active COVID-19.

This clone has a single count. This chain connects TRBV5-1 to TRBJ2-7; D ambiguous. This CDR3 spans 15 amino acids. The germline gives CDR1 SGHRS, CDR2 YFSETQ. V was pared by 0 bases and J by 0 bases, with 10 bases between. The CDR3 here is CASSLEAVSSYEQYF. CDR3 DNA: TGCGCCAGCAGCTTGGAGGCGGTAAGCTCCTACGAGCAGTACTTC.

This clone was counted once. The chain is built from TRBV2 and TRBJ1-6, with unresolved D. The CDR3 runs 13 residues. Trimming took off 4 bases at V and 7 bases at J, with 8 bases between the two ends. Germline V gene sequence: CDR1 SNHLY, CDR2 FYNNEI. The CDR3 DNA follows: TGTGCCAGCAGTGTAGAGGGAAATTCACCCCTCCACTTT. Protein product: CASSVEGNSPLHF.

CDR3 sequence (DNA): TGTGCCAGCAGCTCCGTCACAGATACGCAGTATTTT. Its protein product is CASSSVTDTQYF. The chain links TRBV7-3 to TRBJ2-3; no clear D gene. The CDR3 contains 12 residues. Trimming pared 4 bases from V and 2 bases from J, leaving 4 bases between. Germline V gives CDR1 SGHTA, CDR2 FQGTGA.

This clone has a handful of counts. The chain couples TRBV2 to TRBJ1-5; D call uncertain. The V end lost 7 bases, the J end lost 7 bases, and 14 bases lay between the germline ends. This CDR3 contains 13 residues. Germline V CDR1 and CDR2: SNHLY, FYNNEI. The CDR3 bases are TGTGCCAGCAACATGCGGTGGATGCAGCCCCAGCATTTT. Its translation is CASNMRWMQPQHF.

The V call is TRBV7-2, the J call TRBJ2-3; 9 positions match TRBD2. The trim removed 5 bases at V and 6 bases at J, leaving 9 bases unmatched. Germline assignment: CDR1 SGHTA and CDR2 FQGNSA. The CDR3 runs 15 residues. The DNA of the CDR3 is TGTGCCAGCAGCCTCTCAGGGACTAGCTTTGATACGCAGTATTTT. Encoded protein: CASSLSGTSFDTQYF.

The chain joins TRBV7-9 to TRBJ1-2; 10 bases fit TRBD1. This CDR3 spans 13 amino acids. Germline assignment: CDR1 SEHNR and CDR2 FQNEAQ (reference sequence). Trimming took 10 bases from V and 6 from J; bases not matched to a gene: 8. CDR3 nucleotides: TGTGCCACCCAGGGGGGGACAGGGGATGGCTACACCTTC. It encodes CATQGGTGDGYTF.

The chain employs TRBV11-1 and TRBJ2-1; 8 bases align to TRBD1. From germline, CDR1 is SGHAT and CDR2 FQDESV (reference sequence). V shed 7 bases and J 5 bases; nucleotides not matched to a gene: 7. CDR3 length equals 14 residues. The CDR3 is CASTSGQGDNEQFF. The CDR3 DNA follows: TGTGCCAGCACCTCAGGACAGGGTGACAATGAGCAGTTCTTC.

The chain employs TRBV11-2 and TRBJ2-1; D gene uncertain. Germline V gene sequence: CDR1 SGHAT, CDR2 FQNNGV. The CDR3 has 14 amino acids. The V end lost 0 bases, the J end lost 6 bases, and 9 bases lay between the germline ends. CDR3 sequence: CASSLDRTSNEQFF. The DNA of the CDR3 is TGTGCCAGCAGCTTAGATCGTACGAGCAATGAGCAGTTCTTC.

This clone was recorded once. The chain employs TRBV5-6 and TRBJ1-2; D might be TRBD1 (6 bases). The CDR3 has 15 residues. Trimming took 4 bases from V and 6 from J, leaving 19 bases between them. The V gene's germline CDR1 is SGHDT and CDR2 YYEEEE. CDR3: CASSPLGQFEDGYTF. Written as DNA, the CDR3 is TGTGCCAGCAGCCCATTAGGACAGTTCGAAGATGGCTACACCTTC.

J is TRBJ1-1 and V is TRBV12-3 or TRBV12-4; 9 bases fit TRBD1. V lost 4 bases to trimming and J lost 7 bases; unmatched junction nucleotides: 4. The CDR3 covers 13 residues. CDR3 DNA: TGTGCCAGCAGTTACAGGGGGCTCGGTGAAGCTTTCTTT. It encodes CASSYRGLGEAFF.

This clone was found once. The junction shows a germline mismatch at one end, possibly a read error. This sequence joins TRBV9 and TRBJ2-7, with TRBD2 matching 9 bases. The CDR3 totals 15 residues. Germline-derived CDR1 and CDR2 are SGDLS and YYNGEE. This CDR3 is CTSSAGTSRGYEQYF. The CDR3 DNA is TGTACCAGCAGTGCCGGGACTAGCAGAGGATACGAGCAGTACTTC.

This clone was detected once. The J gene is TRBJ2-3, the V gene TRBV7-8; 8 positions agree with TRBD1. This CDR3 is 13 amino acids long. Trimming cost V 5 bases and J 4 bases; bases outside gene matches: 2. Germline CDR1 reads SGHVS; CDR2 reads FQNEAQ. The CDR3 here is CASSGQGPDTQYF. The DNA for the CDR3 is TGTGCCAGCAGCGGACAGGGACCAGATACGCAGTATTTT.

The chain is built from TRBV28 and TRBJ2-5; TRBD1 might be the D (5 bases). There are 11 residues in the CDR3. V was clipped by 11 bases and J by 1 base, with 8 bases between them. From germline, CDR1 is MDHEN and CDR2 SYDVKM. DNA of the CDR3: TGTGCCGATGGGGCCCAAGAGACCCAGTACTTC. Translating it yields CADGAQETQYF.

This chain connects TRBV3-1 (or the pseudogene TRBV3-2) to TRBJ1-2; D is unclear. V dropped 3 bases and J dropped 5 bases, with 7 bases sitting between them. CDR1 LGHDT and CDR2 YNNKEL come from the germline V gene (reference sequence). The CDR3 consists of 12 residues. CDR3 residues: CASSQGLYGYTF. CDR3 DNA sequence: TGTGCCAGCAGCCAGGGCCTTTATGGCTACACCTTC.

The CDR3: CASSAAQGIVETQYF. In DNA, the CDR3 is TGCGCCAGCAGCGCCGCACAGGGGATAGTAGAGACCCAGTACTTC. The gene calls are TRBV5-1 and TRBJ2-5; 7 bases match TRBD1. Trimming at V came to 4 bases and at J to 4 bases, leaving 10 bases not matched to a gene. The CDR3 has 15 amino acids. CDR1 is SGHRS, CDR2 YFSETQ, per germline.

The chain is built from TRBV5-1 and TRBJ1-2, with 7 bases identical to TRBD1. Germline V gene lookup returns CDR1 SGHRS and CDR2 YFSETQ. There are 15 residues in the CDR3. J lost 3 bases, V lost 0 bases, and 5 bases had no gene match. The CDR3 coding sequence is TGCGCCAGCAGCTTGGAGACAGGGAGAGACTATGGCTACACCTTC. It codes for CASSLETGRDYGYTF.

V and J are TRBV12-3 or TRBV12-4 and TRBJ2-5; tentatively, D is TRBD1 (5 bases). Trimming cost V 6 bases and J 5 bases, with 13 bases left between them. CDR3 length: 13 amino acids. Written as DNA, the CDR3 is TGTGCCAGCAGAAGGACACCCCAGGAGACCCAGTACTTC. Translated, it gives CASRRTPQETQYF.

V is TRBV7-3 and J is TRBJ1-3; maybe TRBD1 (5 bases). Germline V gene data show CDR1 as SGHTA and CDR2 as FQGTGA. The CDR3 is made up of 15 amino acids. The ends were cut back, 6 bases at V and 4 bases at J, with 16 bases in the middle. The CDR3 reads CASREPTGKGNTIYF. DNA for the CDR3: TGTGCCAGCAGAGAGCCCACAGGAAAAGGAAACACCATATATTTT.

Here the CDR3 reads CASSLDGENIQYF. DNA for the CDR3: TGTGCCAGCAGCTTAGACGGAGAAAACATTCAGTACTTC. The J gene is TRBJ2-4, the V gene TRBV7-6; D unclear. In germline, CDR1 is SGHVS, CDR2 FNYEAQ. The CDR3 spans 13 residues. Trimming cost V 1 base and J 5 bases, with 6 bases left between them. Looking up the rest from reference TRBV7-6 and TRBJ2-4 gives the full variable domain: GAGVSQSPRYKVTKRGQDVALRCDPISGHVSLYWYRQALGQGPEFLTYFNYEAQQDKSGLPNDRFSAERPEGSISTLTIQRTEQRDSAMYRCASSLDGENIQYFGAGTRLSVL.

The chain employs TRBV3-1 (or the pseudogene TRBV3-2) and TRBJ2-2; D unresolved. The V gene lost 2 bases and the J gene lost 3 bases, with 4 bases spanning the gap. The CDR3 is 13 amino acids. Germline values: CDR1 LGHDT, CDR2 YNNKEL (reference sequence). The CDR3 is CASSQLHTGELFF. CDR3 in DNA: TGTGCCAGCAGCCAACTACACACCGGGGAGCTGTTTTTT.